This TCR beta chain was identified during a study of Ad26.COV2.S vaccination and SARS-CoV-2 variants. Broader study findings: An underestimation of total T cell responses may have resulted from the TCR breadth and depth analyses. Reports say spike-specific CD8+ and CD4+ T cell responses covered substantial breadth after vaccination. Placebo recipients had lower spike-specific TCR breadth than vaccine recipients.

Worth noting for this clone: Its specificity is not known.

The protocol was immunoSEQ multiplex PCR, while the TCRdb copy is restricted to in-frame clones and leaves out a portion. Found here are 300,000 to 400,000 clones, around 90% of them singletons; the top ten hold under 5%. The CDR3 sequence is 19 residues long. The V gene lost 1 base and the J gene lost 2 bases, with 25 bases spanning the gap. The germline CDR1 and CDR2 sequences are SGHRS and YFSETQ. Sequencing was performed on peripheral blood, taken after recovery from COVID-19. This sequence originates from a human donor who had recovered from COVID-19. The rearrangement joins TRBV5-1 to TRBJ2-7, with D unclear. The CDR3 loop is CASSLNLAALGRTTYEQYF. DNA for the CDR3: TGCGCCAGCAGCTTGAACCTTGCGGCACTCGGAAGGACGACCTACGAGCAGTACTTC.